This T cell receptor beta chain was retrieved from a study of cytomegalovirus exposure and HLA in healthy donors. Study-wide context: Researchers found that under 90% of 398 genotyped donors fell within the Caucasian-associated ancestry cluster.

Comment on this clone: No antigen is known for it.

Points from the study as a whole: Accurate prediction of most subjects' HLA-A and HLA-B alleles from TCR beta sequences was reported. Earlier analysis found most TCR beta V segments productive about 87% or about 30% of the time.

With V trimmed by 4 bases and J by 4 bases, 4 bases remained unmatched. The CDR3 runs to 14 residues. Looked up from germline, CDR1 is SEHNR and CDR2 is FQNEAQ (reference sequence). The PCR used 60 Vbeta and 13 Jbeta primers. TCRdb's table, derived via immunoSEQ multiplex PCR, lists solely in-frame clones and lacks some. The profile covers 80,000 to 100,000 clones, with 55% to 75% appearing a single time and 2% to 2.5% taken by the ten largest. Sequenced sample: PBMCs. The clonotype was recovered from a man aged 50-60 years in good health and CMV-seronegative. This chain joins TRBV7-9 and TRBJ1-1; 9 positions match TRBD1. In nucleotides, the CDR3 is TGTGCCAGCAGCTGGGGACAGGGAAGCACTGAAGCTTTCTTT. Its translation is CASSWGQGSTEAFF.